This T cell receptor beta chain originates from a study of regulatory T cells in long-lasting Graves disease. Study-level information: Duration of antithyroid drug therapy among newly diagnosed Graves' patients was under 3 months.

The time point is: newly diagnosed GD, antithyroid drugs for less than 3 months. The TCR library used RNA extracted from PBMCs. Of note for this clonotype: Its antigen is not identified.

Study findings and constraints: Those with persistent disease had in common more public clonotypes (about 2,500) than new patients (more than 900).

iRepertoire HTBI primers and Arm-PCR of CDR3 regions built TCR beta libraries. TCRdb re-analysed the multiplex PCR reads in MiXCR, keeping a single row per CDR3 protein. The sample lists hundreds of thousands of distinct CDR3 sequences; about 14% were seen once. Sample: peripheral blood mononuclear cells (PBMCs), taken at new diagnosis, from a patient treated with antithyroid drugs. The TCR comes from a female donor with Graves disease.

As DNA, the CDR3 is TGTGCCAGCAGCTTAGAAGCCCAGTTCTTC. It is translated as CASSLEAQFF. The J gene is TRBJ2-1, the V gene TRBV7-2; D is uncertain. The CDR3 is made up of 10 amino acids. Germline V gene data show CDR1 as SGHTA and CDR2 as FQGNSA. V shed 1 base and J shed 13 bases, with 5 bases lying between them.